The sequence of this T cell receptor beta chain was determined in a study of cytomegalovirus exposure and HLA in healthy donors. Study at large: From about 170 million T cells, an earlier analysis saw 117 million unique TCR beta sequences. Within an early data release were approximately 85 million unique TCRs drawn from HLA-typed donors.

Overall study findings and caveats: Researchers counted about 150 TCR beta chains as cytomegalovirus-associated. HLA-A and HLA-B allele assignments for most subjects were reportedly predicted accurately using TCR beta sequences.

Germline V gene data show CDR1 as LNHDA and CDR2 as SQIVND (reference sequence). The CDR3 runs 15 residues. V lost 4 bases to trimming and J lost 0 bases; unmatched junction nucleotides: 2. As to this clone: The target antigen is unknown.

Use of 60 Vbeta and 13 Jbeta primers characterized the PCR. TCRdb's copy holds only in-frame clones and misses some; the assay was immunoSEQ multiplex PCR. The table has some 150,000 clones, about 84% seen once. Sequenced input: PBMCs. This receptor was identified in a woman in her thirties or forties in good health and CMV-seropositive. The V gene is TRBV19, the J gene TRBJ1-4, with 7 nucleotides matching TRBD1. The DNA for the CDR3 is TGTGCCAGTAGTACCGGGACAGCAACTAATGAAAAACTGTTTTTT. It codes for CASSTGTATNEKLFF.